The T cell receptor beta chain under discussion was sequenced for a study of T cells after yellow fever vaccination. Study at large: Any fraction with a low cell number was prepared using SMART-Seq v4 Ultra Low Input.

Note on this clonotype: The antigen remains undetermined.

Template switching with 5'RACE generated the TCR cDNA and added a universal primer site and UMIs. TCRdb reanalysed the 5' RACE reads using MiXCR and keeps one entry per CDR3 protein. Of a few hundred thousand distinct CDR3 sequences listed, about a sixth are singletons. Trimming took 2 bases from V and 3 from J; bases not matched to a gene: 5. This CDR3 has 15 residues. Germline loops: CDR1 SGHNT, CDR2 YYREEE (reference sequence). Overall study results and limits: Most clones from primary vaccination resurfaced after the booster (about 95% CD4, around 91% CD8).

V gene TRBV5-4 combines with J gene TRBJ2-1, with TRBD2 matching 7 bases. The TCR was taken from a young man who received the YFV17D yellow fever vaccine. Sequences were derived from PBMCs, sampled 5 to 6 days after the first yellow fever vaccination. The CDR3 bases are TGTGCCAGCAGCTTAGGTATAGCGGGCTACAATGAGCAGTTCTTC. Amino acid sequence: CASSLGIAGYNEQFF.